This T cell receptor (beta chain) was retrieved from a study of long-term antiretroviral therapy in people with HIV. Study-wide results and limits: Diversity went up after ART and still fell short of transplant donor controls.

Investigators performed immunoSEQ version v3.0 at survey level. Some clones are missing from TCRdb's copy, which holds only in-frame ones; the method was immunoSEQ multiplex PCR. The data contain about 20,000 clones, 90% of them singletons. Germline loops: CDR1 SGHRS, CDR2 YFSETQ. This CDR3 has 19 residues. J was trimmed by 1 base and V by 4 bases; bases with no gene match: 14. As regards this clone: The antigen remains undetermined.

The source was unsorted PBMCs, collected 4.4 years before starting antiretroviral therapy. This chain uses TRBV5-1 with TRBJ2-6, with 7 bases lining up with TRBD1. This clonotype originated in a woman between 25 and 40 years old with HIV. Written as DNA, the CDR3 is TGCGCCAGCAGCCCAAAGACAGGGTTGGCGATTTCTGGGGCCAACGTCCTGACTTTC. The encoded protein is CASSPKTGLAISGANVLTF.